What follows are 20 T cell receptor beta chains derived from one specimen sequenced in a study of CXCR3-negative and CXCR3-positive naive CD8 T cells. UMI labels and 5' RACE were used to prepare the TRB cDNA libraries. No DNA is given; TCRdb re-called the 5' RACE reads and lists each CDR3 protein once. The repertoire table contains approximately 59,000 distinct CDR3 sequences. Regarding the study as a whole: CXCR3-expressing naive cells carried TRB CDR3s more hydrophobic than those of CXCR3-negative naive cells.

Antigens for these TCRs are unknown. Sequenced material: naive CXCR3+ CD8+ T cells from blood. Subset given: CD45RO-CCR7+CD27+CD95- naive CD8+ T cells expressing CXCR3 (TNR3+). These receptor sequences come from a human donor in good health. Some clones in this sample may be carry-over from other donors' samples.

The V call is TRBV14, the J call TRBJ2-2; the D call from TCRdb, TRBD1, cannot be confirmed without DNA. The CDR3 runs to 16 residues. Germline lookup yields CDR1 SGHDN and CDR2 FVKESK. The CDR3 reads CASSHPQGVSTGELFF.

V usage is TRBV12-5 and J usage is TRBJ1-1. Per the germline V gene, CDR1 is LGHNT and CDR2 is FRNRAP. The CDR3 has 14 residues. CDR3 sequence: CASGLGLGNTEAFF.

The CDR3: CASSDVAGASTDTQYF. The chain has TRBV6-4 and TRBJ2-3. Per germline, CDR1 MRHNA and CDR2 SNTAGT. The CDR3 runs to 16 residues.

The chain carries TRBV7-8 and TRBJ2-3; TCRdb designates TRBD2, a call that cannot be tested without DNA. The CDR3 runs to 15 residues. Looked up from germline, CDR1 is SGHVS and CDR2 is FQNEAQ. The chain's CDR3 is CASILTGTSLDTQYF.

The rearrangement links TRBV12-3 or TRBV12-4 to TRBJ2-2. The CDR3 has 16 amino acids. The CDR3: CASSLVGQPSTGELFF.

The rearrangement joins TRBV6-5 to TRBJ2-3; no DNA is available, so the TRBD1 call from TCRdb remains unchecked. The germline CDR1 and CDR2 sequences are MNHEY and SVGAGI. The CDR3 is 15 residues long. Here the CDR3 reads CASSYFRGNSDTQYF.

V gene TRBV7-9 combines with J gene TRBJ2-1; as DNA is missing, the TRBD2 call by TCRdb cannot be tested. There are 17 residues in the CDR3. CDR1 and CDR2 (germline): SEHNR, FQNEAQ (reference sequence). This chain's CDR3 is CASSLGSLAANYNEQFF.

The chain uses TRBV7-9 and TRBJ2-7; without DNA, the TCRdb call of TRBD1 cannot be checked. Germline V gene sequence: CDR1 SEHNR, CDR2 FQNEAQ (reference sequence). This CDR3 has 15 amino acids. This CDR3 reads CASSLSRDRDYEQYF.

The rearrangement uses TRBV7-6 and TRBJ2-3; without DNA, the TCRdb call of TRBD1 cannot be checked. The germline gives CDR1 SGHVS, CDR2 FNYEAQ. This CDR3 has 13 residues. The CDR3 reads CASSTGETDTQYF.

This chain joins TRBV29-1 and TRBJ2-5; lacking DNA, the TRBD1 call made by TCRdb goes unchecked. CDR3 length: 13 residues. CDR1 is SQVTM, CDR2 ANQGSEA, per germline. CDR3 sequence: CSGRDRVKETQYF.

The rearrangement joins TRBV28 to TRBJ2-7. The CDR3 covers 13 residues. CDR1 and CDR2 from the germline V gene are MDHEN and SYDVKM. CDR3 sequence: CAGRGIGTYEQYF.

This chain links TRBV29-1 with TRBJ2-1; TCRdb lists TRBD2, though no DNA is available to test this call. Germline values: CDR1 SQVTM, CDR2 ANQGSEA. This CDR3 comprises 15 residues. CDR3 region: CSVGLAESSYNEQFF.

The rearrangement uses TRBV7-3 and TRBJ2-2; TCRdb reports TRBD2, a call that lacks DNA to check it against. The CDR3 has 15 amino acids. CDR1 and CDR2 from the germline V gene are SGHTA and FQGTGA. This CDR3 is CASSIVSAVPGELFF.

The chain uses TRBV28 and TRBJ2-1; checking the TCRdb D call of TRBD2 is not possible without DNA. Germline V gene lookup returns CDR1 MDHEN and CDR2 SYDVKM. CDR3 length: 17 amino acids. This CDR3 reads CASSLIQRRLADALTFF.

V gene TRBV11-3 combines with J gene TRBJ1-4; with no DNA, the TCRdb D assignment of TRBD1 cannot be verified. Germline CDR1 reads SGHNT; CDR2 reads YENEEA. CDR3 length: 14 residues. The CDR3: CASSLDRGRKKLFF.

V and J are TRBV2 and TRBJ2-7; TCRdb's assignment of TRBD1 cannot be checked, as there is no DNA. Germline lookup yields CDR1 SNHLY and CDR2 FYNNEI. The CDR3 extends over 13 amino acids. The CDR3: CASRGRDSYEQYF.

V and J are TRBV6-6 and TRBJ2-5. This CDR3 spans 13 amino acids. Germline loops: CDR1 MNHNY, CDR2 SVGAGI (reference sequence). CDR3 region: CASTYLGQETQYF.

The chain has TRBV29-1 and TRBJ2-7. CDR1 is SQVTM, CDR2 ANQGSEA, per germline. The CDR3 is 13 amino acids. The CDR3 sequence is CSGAGGSSYEQYF.

V gene TRBV6-5 combines with J gene TRBJ2-5; with no DNA, the TCRdb D assignment of TRBD2 cannot be verified. The CDR3 length is 17 residues. Germline V lookup: CDR1 MNHEY, CDR2 SVGAGI. The CDR3 sequence: CASSYSRARPGEETQYF.

The CDR3 protein is CASSQRDPLGDEQFF. V and J are TRBV14 and TRBJ2-1; lacking DNA, the TRBD1 call made by TCRdb goes unchecked. The CDR3 spans 15 residues. Germline CDR1 reads SGHDN; CDR2 reads FVKESK.